These T cell receptor beta chains were read from a single sample in a study of shared clonotypes between healthy human individuals. The method was immunoSEQ multiplex PCR; TCRdb's version includes in-frame clones alone and lacks a portion of them. The top ten hold roughly 13% of the sample, which has some 510,000 clones, approximately 79% seen once. Sequenced input: PBMCs. These receptors came from a woman between 40 and 50 years old in good health. Some clones in this sample may be carry-over from other donors' samples. CDR3s include the opening cysteine and the closing phenylalanine or tryptophan. Clone size, where shown, is once, few, many, or a class for clones that have expanded.

TRBV2	-	TRBJ2-7	CASREAYEQYF
TRBV2	-	TRBJ1-6	CASSEPGTGGDSPLHF
TRBV5-1	once	TRBJ1-1	CASSPRGDTEAFF
TRBV6-6	-	TRBJ2-5	CASSRSTGAETQYF
TRBV2	-	TRBJ2-1	CASRKANEQFF
TRBV18	-	TRBJ2-7	CASSPTRGSGARYEQYF
TRBV5-1	-	TRBJ1-3	CASSFSDLSSGNTIYF
TRBV5-1	-	TRBJ2-7	CASSPRQGNYEQYF
TRBV7-2	once	TRBJ2-1	CASSPPDYQRGGREQFF
TRBV5-1	-	TRBJ2-3	CASFGTPTGYTDTQYF
TRBV5-1	-	TRBJ1-2	CASSLTGAQGGYTF
TRBV4-1	few	TRBJ1-4	CASSRQGRDEKLFF
TRBV4-3	few	TRBJ2-3	CASSRQGGTDTQYF
TRBV19	-	TRBJ2-3	CASSWGVAGTDTQYF
TRBV19	-	TRBJ2-7	CASSTSSRGRSGEQYF
TRBV5-4	-	TRBJ1-2	CASSPDRVGYTF